A selection of T cell receptor beta chains follows, all from one sample in a study of beta chain features in type 1 diabetes. Repertoires were generated with immunoSEQ multiplex PCR, while TCRdb's copy carries only in-frame clones and drops some. The sample records 30,000 to 45,000 clones, almost 65% being singletons. The sequencing input was Tregs from blood. The receptors originated from a woman aged 30 to 39 in good health. CDR3s include the opening cysteine and the closing phenylalanine or tryptophan. Fields, in order: J gene, D gene, clone size, V gene, CDR3 DNA, CDR3 protein. A D gene is named only where the DNA matches it firmly. Clone size, where shown, is once, few, many, or a class for clones that have expanded.

>TRBJ2-7|TRBD2|NA|TRBV7-9
TGTGCCAGCAGCCGAGCGGGAACCTCCTACGAGCAGTACTTC
CASSRAGTSYEQYF
>TRBJ2-7|NA|NA|TRBV5-6
TGTGCCAGCAGCTCCCGCTACGAGCAGTACTTC
CASSSRYEQYF
>TRBJ2-3|NA|few|TRBV10-3
TGTGCCATCAGTGAGTCGCTTTTTAGCGGACGCACAGATACGCAGTATTTT
CAISESLFSGRTDTQYF
>TRBJ2-6|NA|NA|TRBV13
TGTGCCAGCAGCCCCCAGACAGCCATCTCTGGGGCCAACGTCCTGACTTTC
CASSPQTAISGANVLTF
>TRBJ2-3|TRBD1|NA|TRBV14
TGTGCCAGCAGCCAATCGTCCAGGGGGACAGATACGCAGTATTTT
CASSQSSRGTDTQYF
>TRBJ2-1|TRBD2|NA|TRBV6-5
TGTGCCAGCAGTCTTGGGACTAACAATGAGCAGTTCTTC
CASSLGTNNEQFF
>TRBJ1-6|NA|NA|TRBV20-1
TGCAGTGCTGGTTCAGGCACCCTCCACTTT
CSAGSGTLHF
>TRBJ2-3|NA|NA|TRBV28
TGTGCCAGCAGTCCTCAGGGGAAGCGGACAGATACGCAGTATTTT
CASSPQGKRTDTQYF
>TRBJ2-7|TRBD2|few|TRBV5-1
TGCGCCAGCAGTACCCCGGGACTAGCGGGAGTAATCGGGTCCGGGCCCTACGAGCAGTACTTC
CASSTPGLAGVIGSGPYEQYF
>TRBJ1-2|NA|NA|TRBV28
TGTGCCAGCCAGGAGGAATTTAACTATGGCTACACCTTC
CASQEEFNYGYTF